What follows describes a single T cell receptor beta chain. Its antigen is unidentified. Treatment here: about 20 received Ad26.COV2.S at low or high dose, single or two shots; several received placebo; per-sample allocation not given. Samples were taken on day 63 after the first vaccine or placebo injection. The table came from immunoSEQ multiplex PCR; TCRdb's copy has only in-frame clones and leaves some out. The table has some 370,000 clones, 83% seen once; the top ten hold around 7%. Trimming removed 8 bases at V and 3 bases at J, with 16 bases between. The CDR3 consists of 14 residues. Looked up from germline, CDR1 is MDHEN and CDR2 is SYDVKM. This sample is drawn from a study of Ad26.COV2.S vaccination and SARS-CoV-2 variants. Overall study context: Ad26.COV2.S, an intramuscular injection, was given once or twice 56 days apart.

The study's findings and limits: Recipients of either vaccine or placebo displayed similar breadth of non-spike TCRs. Quantification of TCR breadth and depth may have yielded underestimates of total T cell responses.

The sequenced sample was peripheral blood, obtained in a trial of Ad26.COV2.S vaccine versus placebo. The receptor's source is a person aged 18-65 years who received the Ad26.COV2.S COVID-19 vaccine or a placebo. The genes are TRBV28 and TRBJ1-2; tentatively, D is TRBD1 (6 bases). The CDR3 here is CASVSPPGDYGYTF. Written as DNA, the CDR3 is TGTGCCAGCGTTTCCCCCCCAGGGGACTATGGCTACACCTTC.